This T cell receptor beta chain was identified in a study of T cell changes during pregnancy in multiple sclerosis. Germline V CDR1 and CDR2: SEHNR, FQNEAQ (reference sequence). Unmatched junction bases numbered 7, after V lost 5 bases and J lost 3 bases. The CDR3 loop spans 15 amino acids. Method: immunoSEQ multiplex PCR; TCRdb's copy keeps in-frame clones and lacks some. The sample lists over 90,000 clones, less than 95% occurring once. This chain links TRBV7-9 with TRBJ2-5; TRBD2 aligns across 9 bases. This clonotype was obtained from a female donor with multiple sclerosis, enrolled in a pregnancy study. The material sequenced was peripheral blood, taken before pregnancy. The CDR3 loop reads CASSLPASGKETQYF. In DNA, the CDR3 is TGTGCCAGCAGCCTCCCGGCTAGCGGGAAAGAGACCCAGTACTTC. Full variable domain (remainder filled in from reference TRBV7-9 and TRBJ2-5): DTGVSQNPRHKITKRGQNVTFRCDPISEHNRLYWYRQTLGQGPEFLTYFQNEAQLEKSRLLSDRFSAERPKGSFSTLEIQRTEQGDSAMYLCASSLPASGKETQYFGPGTRLLVL.